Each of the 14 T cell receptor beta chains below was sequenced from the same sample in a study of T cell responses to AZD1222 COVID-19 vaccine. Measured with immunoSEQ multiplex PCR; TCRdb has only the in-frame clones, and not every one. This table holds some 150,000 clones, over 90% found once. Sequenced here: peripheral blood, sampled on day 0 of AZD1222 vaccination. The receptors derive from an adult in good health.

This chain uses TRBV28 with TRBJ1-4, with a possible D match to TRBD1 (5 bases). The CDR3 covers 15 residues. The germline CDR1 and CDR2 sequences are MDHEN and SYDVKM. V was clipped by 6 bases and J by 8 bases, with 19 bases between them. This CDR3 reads CASSLPGGVGEKLFF. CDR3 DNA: TGTGCCAGCAGCCTCCCTGGGGGGGTGGGGGAAAAACTGTTTTTT.

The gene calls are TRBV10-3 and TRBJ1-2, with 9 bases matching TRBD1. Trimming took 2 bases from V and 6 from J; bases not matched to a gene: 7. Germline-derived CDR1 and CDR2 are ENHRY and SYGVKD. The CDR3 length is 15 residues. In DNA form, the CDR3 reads TGTGCCATCAGTGAGCCGGGACAGGGTGGAAATGGCTACACCTTC. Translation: CAISEPGQGGNGYTF.

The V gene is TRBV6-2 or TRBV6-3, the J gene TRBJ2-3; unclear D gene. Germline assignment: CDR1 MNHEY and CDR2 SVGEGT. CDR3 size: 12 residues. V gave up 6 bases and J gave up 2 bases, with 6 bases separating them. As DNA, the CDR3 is TGTGCCAGCAGCCTAACCACAGATACGCAGTATTTT. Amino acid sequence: CASSLTTDTQYF.

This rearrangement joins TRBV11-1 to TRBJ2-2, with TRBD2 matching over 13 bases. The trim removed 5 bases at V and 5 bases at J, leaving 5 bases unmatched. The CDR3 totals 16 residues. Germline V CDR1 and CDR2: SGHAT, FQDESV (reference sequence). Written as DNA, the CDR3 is TGTGCCAGCAGCCCTTGGACTAGCGGGGGAACCGGGGAGCTGTTTTTT. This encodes CASSPWTSGGTGELFF.

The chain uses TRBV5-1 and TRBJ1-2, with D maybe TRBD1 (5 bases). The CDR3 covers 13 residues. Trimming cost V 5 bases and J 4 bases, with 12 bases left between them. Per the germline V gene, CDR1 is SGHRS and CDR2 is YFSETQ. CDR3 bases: TGCGCCAGCAGTCGCGGGGGTGGCTATGGCTACACCTTC. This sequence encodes CASSRGGGYGYTF.

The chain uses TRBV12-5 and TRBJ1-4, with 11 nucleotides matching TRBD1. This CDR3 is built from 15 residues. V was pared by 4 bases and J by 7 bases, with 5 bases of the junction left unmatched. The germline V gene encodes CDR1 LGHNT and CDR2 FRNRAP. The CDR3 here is CASGSDRGLFEKLFF. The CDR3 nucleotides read TGTGCTAGTGGTTCGGACAGGGGGCTTTTTGAAAAACTGTTTTTT.

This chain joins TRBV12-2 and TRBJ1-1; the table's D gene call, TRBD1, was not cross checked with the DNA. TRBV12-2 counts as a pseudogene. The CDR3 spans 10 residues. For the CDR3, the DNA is TGTGCCGAAAGCGGCAGGGGAGCTTTCTTT. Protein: CAESGRGAFF.

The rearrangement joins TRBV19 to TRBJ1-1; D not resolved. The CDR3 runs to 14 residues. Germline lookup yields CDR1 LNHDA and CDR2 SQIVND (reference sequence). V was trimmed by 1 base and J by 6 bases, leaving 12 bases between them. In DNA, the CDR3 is TGTGCCAGTAGTATAGGGGCCGATCGACCTGAAGCTTTCTTT. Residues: CASSIGADRPEAFF.

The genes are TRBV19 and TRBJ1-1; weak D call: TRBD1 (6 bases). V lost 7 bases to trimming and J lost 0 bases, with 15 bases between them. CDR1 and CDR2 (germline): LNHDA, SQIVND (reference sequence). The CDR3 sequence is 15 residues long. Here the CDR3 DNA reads TGTGCCAGTACTCTGGGGGGGGCGATGAACACTGAAGCTTTCTTT. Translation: CASTLGGAMNTEAFF.

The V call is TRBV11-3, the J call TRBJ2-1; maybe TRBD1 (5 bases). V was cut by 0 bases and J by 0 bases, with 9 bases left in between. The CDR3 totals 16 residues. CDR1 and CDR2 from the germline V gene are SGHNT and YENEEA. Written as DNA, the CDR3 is TGTGCCAGCAGCTTAGATGGGGCGGACTCCTACAATGAGCAGTTCTTC. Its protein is CASSLDGADSYNEQFF.

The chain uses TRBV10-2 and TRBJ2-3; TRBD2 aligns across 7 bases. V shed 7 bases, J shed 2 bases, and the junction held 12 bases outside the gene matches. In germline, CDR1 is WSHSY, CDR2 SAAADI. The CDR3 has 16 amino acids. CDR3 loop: CASKRGGLADTDTQYF. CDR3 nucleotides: TGCGCCAGCAAACGTGGTGGGCTAGCGGACACAGATACGCAGTATTTT.

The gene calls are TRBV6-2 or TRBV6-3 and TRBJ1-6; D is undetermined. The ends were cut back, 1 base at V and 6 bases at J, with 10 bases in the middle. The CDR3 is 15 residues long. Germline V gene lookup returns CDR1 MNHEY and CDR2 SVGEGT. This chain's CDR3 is CASSYFITFNSPLHF. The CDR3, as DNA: TGTGCCAGCAGTTACTTCATCACCTTTAATTCACCCCTCCACTTT.

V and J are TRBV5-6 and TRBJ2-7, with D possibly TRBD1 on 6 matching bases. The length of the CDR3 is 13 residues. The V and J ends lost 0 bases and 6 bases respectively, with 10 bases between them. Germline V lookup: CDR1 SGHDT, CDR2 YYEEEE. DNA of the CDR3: TGTGCCAGCAGCTTGGGGGACATAGCCGAGCAGTACTTC. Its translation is CASSLGDIAEQYF.

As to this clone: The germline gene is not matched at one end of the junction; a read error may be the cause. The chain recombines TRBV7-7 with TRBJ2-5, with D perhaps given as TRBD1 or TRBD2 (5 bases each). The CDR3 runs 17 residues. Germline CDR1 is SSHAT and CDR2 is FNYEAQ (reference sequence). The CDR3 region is CASSLGARTAGRKTQYF. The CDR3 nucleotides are TGTGCTAGCAGCTTAGGGGCCCGGACCGCGGGCAGGAAGACCCAGTACTTC.